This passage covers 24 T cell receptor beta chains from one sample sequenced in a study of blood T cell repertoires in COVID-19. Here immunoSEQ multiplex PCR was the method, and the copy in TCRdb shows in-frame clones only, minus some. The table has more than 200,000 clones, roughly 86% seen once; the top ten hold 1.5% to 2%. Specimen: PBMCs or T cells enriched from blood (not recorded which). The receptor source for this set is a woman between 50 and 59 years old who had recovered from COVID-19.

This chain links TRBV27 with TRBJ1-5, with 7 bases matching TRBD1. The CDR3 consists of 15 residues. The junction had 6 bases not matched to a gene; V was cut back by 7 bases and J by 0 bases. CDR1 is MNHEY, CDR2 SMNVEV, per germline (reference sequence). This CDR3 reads CASNNRGYSNQPQHF. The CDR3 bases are TGTGCCAGCAACAACAGGGGATATAGCAATCAGCCCCAGCATTTT.

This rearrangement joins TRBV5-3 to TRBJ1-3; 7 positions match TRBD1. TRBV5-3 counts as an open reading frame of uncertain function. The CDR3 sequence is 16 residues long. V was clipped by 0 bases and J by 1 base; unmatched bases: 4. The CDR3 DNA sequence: TGTGCCAGAAGCTTGGTGGGACAGTCATCTGGAAACACCATATATTTT. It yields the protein CARSLVGQSSGNTIYF.

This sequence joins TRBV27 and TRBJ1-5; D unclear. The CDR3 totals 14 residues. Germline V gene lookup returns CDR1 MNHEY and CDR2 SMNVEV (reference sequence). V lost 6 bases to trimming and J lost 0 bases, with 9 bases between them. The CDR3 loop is CASSQSYSNQPQHF. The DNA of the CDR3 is TGTGCCAGCAGCCAGTCTTATAGCAATCAGCCCCAGCATTTT.

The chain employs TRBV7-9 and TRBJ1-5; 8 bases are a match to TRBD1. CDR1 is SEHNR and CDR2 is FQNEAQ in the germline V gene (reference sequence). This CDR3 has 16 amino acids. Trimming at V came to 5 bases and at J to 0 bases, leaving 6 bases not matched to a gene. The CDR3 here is CASSPGDRHSNQPQHF. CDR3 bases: TGTGCCAGCAGCCCTGGGGACAGGCATAGCAATCAGCCCCAGCATTTT.

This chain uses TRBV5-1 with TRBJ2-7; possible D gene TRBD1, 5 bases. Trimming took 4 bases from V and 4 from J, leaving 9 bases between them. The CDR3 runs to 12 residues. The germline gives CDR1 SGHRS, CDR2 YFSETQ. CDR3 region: CASSVTEYEQYF. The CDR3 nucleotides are TGCGCCAGCAGCGTGACAGAATACGAGCAGTACTTC.

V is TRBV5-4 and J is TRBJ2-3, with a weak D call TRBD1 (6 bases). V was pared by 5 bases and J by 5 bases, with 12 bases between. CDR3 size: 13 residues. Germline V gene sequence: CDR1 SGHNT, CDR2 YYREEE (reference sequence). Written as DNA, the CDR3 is TGTGCCAGCAGATCCCGAGGGGGAGATACGCAGTATTTT. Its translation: CASRSRGGDTQYF.

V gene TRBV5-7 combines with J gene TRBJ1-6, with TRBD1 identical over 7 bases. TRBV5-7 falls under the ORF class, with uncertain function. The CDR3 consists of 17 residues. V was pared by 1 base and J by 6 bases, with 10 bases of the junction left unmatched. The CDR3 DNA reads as TGTGCCAGCAGCTTGAGGGGGCGGGGAATCTTTAATTCACCCCTCCACTTT. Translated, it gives CASSLRGRGIFNSPLHF.

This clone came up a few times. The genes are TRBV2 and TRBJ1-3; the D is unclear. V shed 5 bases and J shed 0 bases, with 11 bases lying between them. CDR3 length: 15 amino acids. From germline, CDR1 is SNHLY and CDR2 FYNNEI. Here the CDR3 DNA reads TGTGCCAGCAGTAACCAACGGGGCTCTGGAAACACCATATATTTT. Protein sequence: CASSNQRGSGNTIYF.

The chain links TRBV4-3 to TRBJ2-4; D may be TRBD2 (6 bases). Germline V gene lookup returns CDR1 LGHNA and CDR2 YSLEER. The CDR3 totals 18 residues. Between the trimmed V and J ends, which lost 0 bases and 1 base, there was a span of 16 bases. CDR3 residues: CASSQDYSRDGAKNIQYF. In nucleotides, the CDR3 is TGCGCCAGCAGCCAAGACTATTCGCGGGATGGGGCCAAAAACATTCAGTACTTC.

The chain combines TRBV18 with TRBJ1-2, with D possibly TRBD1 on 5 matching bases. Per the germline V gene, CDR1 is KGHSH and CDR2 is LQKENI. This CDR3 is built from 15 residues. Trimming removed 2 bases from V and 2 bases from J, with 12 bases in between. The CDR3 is CASSPEQELNYGYTF. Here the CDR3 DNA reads TGTGCCAGCTCACCAGAACAGGAGTTAAACTATGGCTACACCTTC.

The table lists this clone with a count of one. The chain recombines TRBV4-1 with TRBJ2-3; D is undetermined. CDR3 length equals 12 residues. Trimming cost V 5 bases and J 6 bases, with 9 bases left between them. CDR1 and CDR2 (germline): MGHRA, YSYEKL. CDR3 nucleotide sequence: TGCGCCAGCAGCGGAGAAGAGGATACGCAGTATTTT. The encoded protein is CASSGEEDTQYF.

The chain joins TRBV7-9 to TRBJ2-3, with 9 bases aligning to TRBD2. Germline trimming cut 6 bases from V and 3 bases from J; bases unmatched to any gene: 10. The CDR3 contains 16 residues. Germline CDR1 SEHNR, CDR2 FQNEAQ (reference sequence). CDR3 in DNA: TGTGCCAGCAGACCTCTAGCGGGAACAATGACAGATACGCAGTATTTT. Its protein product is CASRPLAGTMTDTQYF.

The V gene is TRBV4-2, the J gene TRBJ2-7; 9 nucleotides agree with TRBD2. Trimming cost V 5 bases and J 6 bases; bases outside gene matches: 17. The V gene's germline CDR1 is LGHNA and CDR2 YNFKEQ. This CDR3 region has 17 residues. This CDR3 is CASSFLETVAGEVEQYF. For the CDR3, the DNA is TGTGCCAGCAGCTTCCTCGAGACCGTAGCGGGAGAGGTCGAGCAGTACTTC.

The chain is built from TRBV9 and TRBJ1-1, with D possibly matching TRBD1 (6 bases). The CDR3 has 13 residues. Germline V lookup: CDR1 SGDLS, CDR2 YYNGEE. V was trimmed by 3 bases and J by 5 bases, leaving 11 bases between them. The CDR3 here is CASSERGGTEAFF. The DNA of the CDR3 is TGTGCCAGCAGCGAGAGAGGGGGAACTGAAGCTTTCTTT.

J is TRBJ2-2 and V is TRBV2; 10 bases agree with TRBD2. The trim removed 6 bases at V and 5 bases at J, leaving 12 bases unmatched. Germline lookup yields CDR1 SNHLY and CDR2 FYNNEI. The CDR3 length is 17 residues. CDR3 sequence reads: CASRGITSGKVTGELFF. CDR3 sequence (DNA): TGTGCCAGCAGGGGGATTACTAGCGGGAAAGTAACCGGGGAGCTGTTTTTT.

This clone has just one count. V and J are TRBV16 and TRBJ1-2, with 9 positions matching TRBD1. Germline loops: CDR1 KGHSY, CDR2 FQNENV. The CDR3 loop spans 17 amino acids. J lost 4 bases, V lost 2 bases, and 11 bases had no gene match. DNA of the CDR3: TGTGCCAGCAGCCAAAATGGCTACAGGGGGCGTCCCTATGGCTACACCTTC. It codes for CASSQNGYRGRPYGYTF.

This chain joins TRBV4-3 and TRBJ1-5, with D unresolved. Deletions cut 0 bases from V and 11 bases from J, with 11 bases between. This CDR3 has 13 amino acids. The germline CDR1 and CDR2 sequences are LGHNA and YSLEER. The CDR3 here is CASSQDLRLSQHF. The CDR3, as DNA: TGCGCCAGCAGCCAAGACCTAAGACTGTCCCAGCATTTT.

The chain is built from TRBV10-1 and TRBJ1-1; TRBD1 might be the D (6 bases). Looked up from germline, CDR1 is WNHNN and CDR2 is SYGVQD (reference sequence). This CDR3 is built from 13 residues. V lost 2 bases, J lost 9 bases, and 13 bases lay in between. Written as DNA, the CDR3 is TGCGCCAGCAGTGAGAACAGGGAAAAAAAAGCTTTCTTT. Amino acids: CASSENREKKAFF.

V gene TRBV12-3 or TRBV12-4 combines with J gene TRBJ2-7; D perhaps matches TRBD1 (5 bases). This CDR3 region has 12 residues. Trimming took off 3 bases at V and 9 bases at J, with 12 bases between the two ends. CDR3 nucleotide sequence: TGTGCCAGCAGTTTCTTCTCTCAGGGGCAGTACTTC. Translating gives CASSFFSQGQYF.

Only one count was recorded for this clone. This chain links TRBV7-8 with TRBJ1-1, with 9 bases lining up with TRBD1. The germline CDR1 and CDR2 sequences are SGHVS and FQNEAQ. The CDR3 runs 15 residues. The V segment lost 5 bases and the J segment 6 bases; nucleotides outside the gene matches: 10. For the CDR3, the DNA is TGTGCCAGCAGCCTAACTGCGGGACAGGGACCTGAAGCTTTCTTT. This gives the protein CASSLTAGQGPEAFF.

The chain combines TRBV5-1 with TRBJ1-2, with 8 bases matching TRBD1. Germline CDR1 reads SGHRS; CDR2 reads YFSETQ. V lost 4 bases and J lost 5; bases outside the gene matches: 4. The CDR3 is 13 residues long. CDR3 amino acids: CASSKGQEYGYTF. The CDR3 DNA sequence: TGCGCCAGCAGCAAGGGACAGGAGTATGGCTACACCTTC.

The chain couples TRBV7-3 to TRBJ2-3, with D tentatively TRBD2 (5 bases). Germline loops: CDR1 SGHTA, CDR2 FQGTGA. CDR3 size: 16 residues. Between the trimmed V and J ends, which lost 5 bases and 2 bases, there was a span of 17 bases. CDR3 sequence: CASSLNQRTNTDTQYF. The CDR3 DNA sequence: TGTGCCAGCAGCCTTAATCAGCGGACGAACACAGATACGCAGTATTTT.

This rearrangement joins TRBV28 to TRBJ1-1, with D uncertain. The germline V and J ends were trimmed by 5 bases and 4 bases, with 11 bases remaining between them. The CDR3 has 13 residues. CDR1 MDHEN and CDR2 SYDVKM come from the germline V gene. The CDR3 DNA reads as TGTGCCAGCAGTCTCCAGGCCGGCACTGAAGCTTTCTTT. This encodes CASSLQAGTEAFF.

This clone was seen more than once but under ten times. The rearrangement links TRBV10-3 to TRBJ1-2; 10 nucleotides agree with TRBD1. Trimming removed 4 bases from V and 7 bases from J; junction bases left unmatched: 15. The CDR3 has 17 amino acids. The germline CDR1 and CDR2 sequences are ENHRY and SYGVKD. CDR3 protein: CAISGQGDRGRVGGYTF. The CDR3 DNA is TGTGCCATCAGTGGACAAGGAGACAGGGGGCGCGTCGGTGGCTACACCTTC.